The 8 T cell receptor beta chains presented below share a single source sample, sequenced in a study of blood T cell repertoires in COVID-19. Sequencing used immunoSEQ multiplex PCR; TCRdb keeps in-frame clones, though not all of them. The sample consists of about 130,000 clones, roughly 86% of them appearing once. Sequences were obtained from peripheral blood. These receptors came from a woman between 65 and 79 years old with COVID-19, enrolled during active disease.

The CDR3 spells CASERDEKLFF. Written as DNA, the CDR3 is TGTGCCAGCGAACGGGATGAAAAACTGTTTTTT. The chain links TRBV2 to TRBJ1-4; no clear D gene. The length of the CDR3 is 11 residues. In germline, CDR1 is SNHLY, CDR2 FYNNEI. V was pared by 8 bases and J by 6 bases, with 7 bases between.

This chain joins TRBV5-1 and TRBJ2-5; 9 bases line up with TRBD1. The J segment lost 4 bases and the V segment lost 4 bases, leaving 5 bases of the junction unmatched. Germline CDR1 reads SGHRS; CDR2 reads YFSETQ. This CDR3 is built from 14 residues. CDR3 in DNA: TGCGCCAGCAGCGCGGACAGGGGTACAGAGACCCAGTACTTC. Protein sequence: CASSADRGTETQYF.

J is TRBJ2-5 and V is TRBV7-8; 9 bases fit TRBD1. This CDR3 is 13 amino acids long. V shed 4 bases and J 3 bases; nucleotides not matched to a gene: 0. Germline V gene lookup returns CDR1 SGHVS and CDR2 FQNEAQ. The CDR3 DNA reads TGTGCCAGCAGCTGGGACAGGGAAGAGACCCAGTACTTC. It translates to CASSWDREETQYF. The variable domain in full, with the rest retrieved from reference TRBV7-8 and TRBJ2-5, is GAGVSQSPRYKVAKRGQDVALRCDPISGHVSLFWYQQALGQGPEFLTYFQNEAQLDKSGLPSDRFFAERPEGSVSTLKIQRTQQEDSAVYLCASSWDREETQYFGPGTRLLVL.

The J gene is TRBJ2-3, the V gene TRBV19; maybe TRBD2 (6 bases). CDR1 is LNHDA, CDR2 SQIVND, per germline (reference sequence). Trimming removed 4 bases at V and 5 bases at J, with 13 bases between. The CDR3 runs 14 residues. DNA for the CDR3: TGTGCCAGTAGTACCCGGGACTTTGGAGATACGCAGTATTTT. Its translation is CASSTRDFGDTQYF.

The V call is TRBV7-9, the J call TRBJ2-3, with 7 bases matching TRBD1. With V trimmed by 5 bases and J by 5 bases, 13 bases remained unmatched. Germline V CDR1 and CDR2: SEHNR, FQNEAQ (reference sequence). This CDR3 has 16 residues. CDR3: CASSPGQVGAGDTQYF. The CDR3 coding sequence is TGTGCCAGCAGCCCCGGACAGGTGGGGGCGGGAGATACGCAGTATTTT.

The V and J genes are TRBV7-9 and TRBJ1-2; TRBD1 matches at 11 bases. Germline V gene data show CDR1 as SEHNR and CDR2 as FQNEAQ (reference sequence). The V and J ends lost 5 bases and 7 bases, in that order; junction bases with no gene match: 6. This CDR3 spans 14 amino acids. The CDR3 sequence: CASSLDGTGGGYTF. CDR3 sequence (DNA): TGTGCCAGCAGCCTAGATGGGACAGGGGGTGGCTACACCTTC.

The chain is built from TRBV3-1 (or the pseudogene TRBV3-2) and TRBJ1-1; no clear D. The germline V gene has CDR1 LGHDT and CDR2 YNNKEL (reference sequence). The V and J ends lost 1 base and 3 bases respectively, with 12 bases between them. CDR3 length: 15 amino acids. The chain's CDR3 is CASSQGGYLYTEAFF. The CDR3 DNA follows: TGTGCCAGCAGCCAAGGAGGTTATCTGTACACTGAAGCTTTCTTT.

This clone was recorded a few times. The chain recombines TRBV5-1 with TRBJ1-2, with 9 bases aligning to TRBD1. V shed 2 bases and J 7 bases; nucleotides not matched to a gene: 9. From germline, CDR1 is SGHRS and CDR2 YFSETQ. The CDR3 contains 15 residues. This CDR3 reads CASSFGRQGESGYTF. The CDR3 region has the DNA TGCGCCAGCAGCTTTGGTCGACAGGGGGAGTCTGGCTACACCTTC. Based on the CDR3 plus reference TRBV5-1 and TRBJ1-2, the full variable domain is KAGVTQTPRYLIKTRGQQVTLSCSPISGHRSVSWYQQTPGQGLQFLFEYFSETQRNKGNFPGRFSGRQFSNSRSEMNVSTLELGDSALYLCASSFGRQGESGYTFGSGTRLTVV.